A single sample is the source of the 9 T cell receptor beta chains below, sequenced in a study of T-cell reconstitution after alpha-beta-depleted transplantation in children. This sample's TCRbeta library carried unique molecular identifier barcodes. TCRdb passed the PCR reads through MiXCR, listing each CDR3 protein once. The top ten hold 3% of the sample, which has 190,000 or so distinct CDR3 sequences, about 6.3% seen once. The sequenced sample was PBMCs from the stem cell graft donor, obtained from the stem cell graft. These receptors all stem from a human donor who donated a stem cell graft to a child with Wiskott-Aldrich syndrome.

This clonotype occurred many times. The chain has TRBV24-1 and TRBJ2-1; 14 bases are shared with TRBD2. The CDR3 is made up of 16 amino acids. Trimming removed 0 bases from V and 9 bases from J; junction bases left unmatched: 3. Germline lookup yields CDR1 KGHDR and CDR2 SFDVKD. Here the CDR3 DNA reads TGTGCCACCAGTGATTTGGGACTAGCGGGAGGAGCTGAGCAGTTCTTC. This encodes CATSDLGLAGGAEQFF.

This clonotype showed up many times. This CDR3 is CASSQERGHKQFF. The DNA for the CDR3 is TGTGCCAGCAGCCAAGAAAGGGGACATAAGCAGTTCTTC. V gene TRBV14 combines with J gene TRBJ2-1, with D perhaps TRBD1 (6 bases). Germline loops: CDR1 SGHDN, CDR2 FVKESK. The CDR3 totals 13 residues. Trimming stripped 0 bases from V and 11 bases from J, with 11 bases between.

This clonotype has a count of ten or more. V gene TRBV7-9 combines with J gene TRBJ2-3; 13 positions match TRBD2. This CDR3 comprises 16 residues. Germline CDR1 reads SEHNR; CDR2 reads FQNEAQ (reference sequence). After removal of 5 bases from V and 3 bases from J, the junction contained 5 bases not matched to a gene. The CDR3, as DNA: TGTGCCAGCAGCCTGACTAGCGGGGGGAATACAGATACGCAGTATTTT. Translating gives CASSLTSGGNTDTQYF.

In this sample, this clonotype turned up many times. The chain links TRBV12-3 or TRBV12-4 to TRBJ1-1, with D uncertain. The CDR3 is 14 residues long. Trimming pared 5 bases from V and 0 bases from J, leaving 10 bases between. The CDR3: CASSLRALNTEAFF. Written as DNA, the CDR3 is TGTGCCAGCAGTCTTAGGGCCCTGAACACTGAAGCTTTCTTT.

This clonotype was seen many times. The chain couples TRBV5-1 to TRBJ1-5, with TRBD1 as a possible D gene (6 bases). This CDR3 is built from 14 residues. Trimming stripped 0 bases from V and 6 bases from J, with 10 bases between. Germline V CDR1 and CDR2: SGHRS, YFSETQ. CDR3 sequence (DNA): TGCGCCAGCAGCTTGGAAGGGGGGCGTCAGCCCCAGCATTTT. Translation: CASSLEGGRQPQHF. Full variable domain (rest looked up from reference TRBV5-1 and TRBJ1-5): KAGVTQTPRYLIKTRGQQVTLSCSPISGHRSVSWYQQTPGQGLQFLFEYFSETQRNKGNFPGRFSGRQFSNSRSEMNVSTLELGDSALYLCASSLEGGRQPQHFGDGTRLSIL.

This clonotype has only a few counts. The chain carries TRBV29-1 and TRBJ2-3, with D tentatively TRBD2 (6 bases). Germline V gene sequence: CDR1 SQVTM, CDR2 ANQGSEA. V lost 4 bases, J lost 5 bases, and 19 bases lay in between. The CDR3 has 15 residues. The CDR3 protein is CSVAGGLVVGDTQYF. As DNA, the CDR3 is TGCAGCGTTGCTGGGGGGTTGGTGGTCGGAGATACGCAGTATTTT.

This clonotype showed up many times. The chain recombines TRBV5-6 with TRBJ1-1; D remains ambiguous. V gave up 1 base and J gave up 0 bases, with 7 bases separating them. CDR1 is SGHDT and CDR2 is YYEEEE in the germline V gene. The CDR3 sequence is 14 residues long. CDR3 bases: TGTGCCAGCAGCTTGCGGGTTCTGAACACTGAAGCTTTCTTT. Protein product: CASSLRVLNTEAFF.

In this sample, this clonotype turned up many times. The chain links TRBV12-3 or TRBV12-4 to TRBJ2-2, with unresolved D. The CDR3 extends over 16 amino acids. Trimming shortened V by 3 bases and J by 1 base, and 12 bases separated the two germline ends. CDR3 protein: CASSFDGRLNTGELFF. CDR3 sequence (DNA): TGTGCCAGCAGTTTTGATGGGCGACTGAACACCGGGGAGCTGTTTTTT.

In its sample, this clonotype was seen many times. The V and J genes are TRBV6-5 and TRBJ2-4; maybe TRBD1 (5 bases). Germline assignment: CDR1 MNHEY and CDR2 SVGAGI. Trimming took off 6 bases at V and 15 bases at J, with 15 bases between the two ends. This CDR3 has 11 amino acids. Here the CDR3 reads CASREAGLRYF. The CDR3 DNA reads TGTGCCAGCAGAGAAGCAGGGCTTCGGTACTTC.